Below, one T cell receptor (beta chain) is given with its context. Its cognate antigen is unknown. PCR of TCRalpha and TCRbeta cDNA was nested, with two rounds of roughly 16 and 10 cycles. TCRdb re-called the 5' RACE reads; every CDR3 protein appears as one record, without DNA. This sample carries 300,000 to 450,000 distinct CDR3 sequences, with approximately 2.4% going to the ten biggest clones. Germline V gene sequence: CDR1 SGHRS, CDR2 YFSETQ. This CDR3 region has 16 residues. This specimen belongs to a study of monozygotic twins with inflammatory bowel disease. Study outcomes and limitations: Distinction of different T cell subtypes was not possible. The study found lower TCRbeta diversity (inverse Simpson) in IBD patients than in healthy co-twins.

Material: blood. The chain has TRBV5-1 and TRBJ2-1; TCRdb names TRBD2, which stays unverified in the absence of DNA. The TCR was taken from a human donor with ulcerative colitis or Crohn's disease, or a healthy co-twin of an affected twin (not recorded which). The CDR3 loop is CASSYDGHSLYNEQFF.